The T cell receptor beta chain under discussion was sequenced for a study of OX40 agonist ivuxolimab in advanced cancers. Comment on this clone: Its antigen is not identified.

Assay used: immunoSEQ multiplex PCR; TCRdb lists only in-frame clones, some missing. The table records about 67,000 clones, more than 75% of them present only once. Study conclusions and caveats: The work left the antigen specificity of expanded peripheral T cells undetermined. Clonal expansion was seen in CD4+ and CD8+ blood T cells by week 6 at 0.1 to 3.0 mg/kg.

Germline V gene data show CDR1 as WNHNN and CDR2 as SYGVQD (reference sequence). V was pared by 0 bases and J by 0 bases, with 9 bases between. The CDR3 contains 15 residues. This receptor was identified in an adult with an advanced solid tumor such as melanoma, head and neck, liver or kidney cancer. Sequencing used CD4+ or CD8+ T cells sorted from blood, obtained in a trial of the OX40 agonist ivuxolimab. J is TRBJ2-7 and V is TRBV10-1; perhaps TRBD1 as D (5 bases). The CDR3 nucleotides read TGCGCCAGCAGTGAGTCCAGGGTCCACTCCTACGAGCAGTACTTC. It codes for CASSESRVHSYEQYF.